One and the same sample provided the 26 T cell receptor beta chains below, sequenced in a study of sequential checkpoint blockade in melanoma. Sample treatment: randomized to nivolumab then ipilimumab (arm A) or the reverse (arm B). Sequencing was performed with immunoSEQ multiplex PCR; in TCRdb, only in-frame clones are kept and a portion is missing. The data contain approximately 14,000 clones, 65% to 80% of them singletons. Material: CD8+ T cells sorted from blood (inferred from file names), obtained from a patient given nivolumab and ipilimumab in sequence. The receptors were sampled from a human donor with melanoma.

J is TRBJ1-5 and V is TRBV15, with a possible D match to TRBD1 (6 bases). CDR1 and CDR2 from the germline V gene are LNHNV and YYDKDF (reference sequence). Trimming shortened V by 1 base and J by 3 bases, and 10 bases separated the two germline ends. CDR3 length equals 15 residues. The CDR3 DNA reads TGTGCCACCAGCAGAGTTGACAGGAACAATCAGCCCCAGCATTTT. This encodes CATSRVDRNNQPQHF. Full variable domain (rest looked up from reference TRBV15 and TRBJ1-5): DAMVIQNPRYQVTQFGKPVTLSCSQTLNHNVMYWYQQKSSQAPKLLFHYYDKDFNNEADTPDNFQSRRPNTSFCFLDIRSPGLGDTAMYLCATSRVDRNNQPQHFGDGTRLSIL.

This sequence joins TRBV5-8 and TRBJ1-1; 10 positions agree with TRBD1. The germline V gene has CDR1 SGHTS and CDR2 YDEGEE. The trim removed 0 bases at V and 4 bases at J, leaving 3 bases unmatched. The CDR3 consists of 15 residues. CDR3 DNA sequence: TGTGCCAGCAGCTTGGTGGACAGGGGGGGCACTGAAGCTTTCTTT. It codes for CASSLVDRGGTEAFF.

V and J are TRBV30 and TRBJ1-2; D is unresolved. There are 12 residues in the CDR3. From germline, CDR1 is GTSNPN and CDR2 SVGIG (reference sequence). The CDR3 reads CSLLGRNYGYTF. For the CDR3, the DNA is TGTTCCCTTTTGGGGAGGAACTATGGCTACACCTTC.

The sample holds one count of this clone. J is TRBJ2-3 and V is TRBV10-2, with 9 positions matching TRBD2. Trimming at V came to 11 bases and at J to 1 base, leaving 19 bases not matched to a gene. Germline CDR1 WSHSY, CDR2 SAAADI. The CDR3 loop spans 18 amino acids. CDR3 in DNA: TGCGCCGCCTCTGTTGATGTGGCGGGGGGGCCTCGCACAGATACGCAGTATTTT. This sequence encodes CAASVDVAGGPRTDTQYF.

The CDR3 region has the DNA TGTGCCAGCAGCTTGGGGCGGGGGTACTCTGGGGCCAACGTCCTGACTTTC. Amino acids: CASSLGRGYSGANVLTF. The V and J genes are TRBV7-2 and TRBJ2-6, with TRBD2 matching over 7 bases. Germline lookup yields CDR1 SGHTA and CDR2 FQGNSA. There are 17 residues in the CDR3. V dropped 3 bases and J dropped 0; count of bases not matched to a gene: 5.

The chain recombines TRBV14 with TRBJ2-1, with TRBD2 matching over 9 bases. This CDR3 has 17 residues. With V trimmed by 3 bases and J by 2 bases, 8 bases remained unmatched. The germline CDR1 and CDR2 sequences are SGHDN and FVKESK. In DNA form, the CDR3 reads TGTGCCAGCAGCCAGCCTCTAGCGGGAAAAGCCTACAATGAGCAGTTCTTC. It encodes CASSQPLAGKAYNEQFF.

Concerning this clone itself: Other DNA sequences in this specimen translate into the identical CDR3. The J gene is TRBJ1-1, the V gene TRBV6-1; D unclear. The germline V and J ends were trimmed by 0 bases and 2 bases, with 7 bases remaining between them. The germline V gene has CDR1 MNHNS and CDR2 SASEGT. The CDR3 is made up of 14 amino acids. As DNA, the CDR3 is TGTGCCAGCAGTGAAGCGGGAGGAAACACTGAAGCTTTCTTT. Amino acid sequence: CASSEAGGNTEAFF.

J is TRBJ1-5 and V is TRBV27; 8 bases match TRBD1. The V gene's germline CDR1 is MNHEY and CDR2 SMNVEV (reference sequence). CDR3 size: 15 residues. With 5 bases clipped from V and 4 bases from J, the junction kept 7 bases outside the gene matches. In DNA, the CDR3 is TGTGCCAGCAGTGAGGACAGGGTAGGTAATCAGCCCCAGCATTTT. It specifies CASSEDRVGNQPQHF.

CDR3 DNA sequence: TGTGCCAGCAGCTCAGTAGGGGGCGGTACAGATACGCAGTATTTT. Its translation: CASSSVGGGTDTQYF. The rearrangement joins TRBV5-4 to TRBJ2-3, with 7 bases matching TRBD1. The CDR3 has 15 amino acids. The trim removed 3 bases at V and 3 bases at J, leaving 7 bases unmatched. From germline, CDR1 is SGHNT and CDR2 YYREEE (reference sequence).

J is TRBJ2-7 and V is TRBV27, with 9 bases fitting TRBD2. V shed 8 bases, J shed 6 bases, and the junction held 14 bases outside the gene matches. Germline V gene data show CDR1 as MNHEY and CDR2 as SMNVEV (reference sequence). This CDR3 contains 15 residues. CDR3 in DNA: TGTGCCAGCGTGGCGGGAGGGGGGGGACTAGGCGAGCAGTACTTC. This encodes CASVAGGGGLGEQYF.

V and J are TRBV19 and TRBJ1-1; 10 positions agree with TRBD1. This CDR3 has 15 amino acids. CDR1 is LNHDA, CDR2 SQIVND, per germline (reference sequence). V lost 5 bases, J lost 1 base, and 4 bases stayed unmatched. CDR3 nucleotide sequence: TGTGCCAGTAGTCCACGACAGGGGGCGAACACTGAAGCTTTCTTT. Its translation: CASSPRQGANTEAFF. The whole variable domain, remainder taken from reference TRBV19 and TRBJ1-1, is DGGITQSPKYLFRKEGQNVTLSCEQNLNHDAMYWYRQDPGQGLRLIYYSQIVNDFQKGDIAEGYSVSREKKESFPLTVTSAQKNPTAFYLCASSPRQGANTEAFFGQGTRLTVV.

J is TRBJ2-3 and V is TRBV7-9; 11 bases fit TRBD2. V lost 4 bases and J lost 4; bases outside the gene matches: 10. This CDR3 has 17 residues. Germline V gene lookup returns CDR1 SEHNR and CDR2 FQNEAQ (reference sequence). CDR3 DNA: TGTGCCAGCAGCTCACCCCTTAGCGGGGGGGCTCCAGATACGCAGTATTTT. Translated, it gives CASSSPLSGGAPDTQYF.

The rearrangement uses TRBV27 and TRBJ1-2; the match to TRBD1 covers 12 bases. Germline CDR1 reads MNHEY; CDR2 reads SMNVEV (reference sequence). The ends lost 3 bases at V and 8 bases at J; junction bases unmatched: 4. The CDR3 extends over 14 amino acids. The CDR3: CASSLGTGGLGYTF. The CDR3 bases are TGTGCCAGCAGTTTGGGGACAGGGGGCTTGGGCTACACCTTC.

The chain has TRBV29-1 and TRBJ2-1; a weak D match, TRBD2 (5 bases). The CDR3 loop spans 16 amino acids. From germline, CDR1 is SQVTM and CDR2 ANQGSEA. V shed 6 bases and J shed 2 bases, with 20 bases lying between them. CDR3 in DNA: TGCAGCGTCCCAGCGGCAGTAAACGGGGCCTACAATGAGCAGTTCTTC. This translates into CSVPAAVNGAYNEQFF.

The chain has TRBV19 and TRBJ2-7, with D possibly matching TRBD1 (7 bases). There are 14 residues in the CDR3. V lost 4 bases, J lost 3 bases, and 13 bases lay in between. From germline, CDR1 is LNHDA and CDR2 SQIVND (reference sequence). In nucleotides, the CDR3 is TGTGCCAGTAGTAATCGACAGGGAGGCTACGAGCAGTACTTC. Translated, it gives CASSNRQGGYEQYF.

V usage is TRBV19 and J usage is TRBJ1-2, with D perhaps matching TRBD1 (5 bases). V lost 5 bases and J lost 3, with 13 bases in between. CDR3 length equals 14 residues. CDR1 and CDR2 from the germline V gene are LNHDA and SQIVND (reference sequence). The chain's CDR3 is CASSLQGSYYGYTF. In DNA form, the CDR3 reads TGTGCCAGTAGTTTGCAGGGATCATACTATGGCTACACCTTC.

The V and J genes are TRBV11-2 and TRBJ2-7, with 7 positions matching TRBD2. This CDR3 has 14 amino acids. Germline V gives CDR1 SGHAT, CDR2 FQNNGV. J gave up 2 bases and V 2 bases, and 3 bases lay outside the gene matches. Here the CDR3 reads CASSLPGLAYEQYF. The CDR3 DNA reads as TGTGCCAGCAGCTTACCCGGACTAGCCTACGAGCAGTACTTC.

With respect to this clone: The junction departs from germline at one end; a sequencing error may be responsible. Other DNA sequences of this sample code for an identical CDR3. The V call is TRBV2, the J call TRBJ1-2, with D tentatively TRBD1 (6 bases). There are 14 residues in the CDR3. Germline CDR1 and CDR2: SNHLY and FYNNEI. CDR3 sequence reads: CASSEVDQSGGYTF. The DNA of the CDR3 is TGTGCCAGCAGTGAAGTCGACCAAAGCGGGGGCTACACTTTC.

The chain couples TRBV4-2 to TRBJ1-1; TRBD1 agrees at 8 bases. The CDR3 is 16 amino acids. The V gene's germline CDR1 is LGHNA and CDR2 YNFKEQ. V shed 5 bases and J 1 base; nucleotides not matched to a gene: 9. The CDR3 loop is CASSSMTGQENTEAFF. CDR3 sequence (DNA): TGTGCCAGCAGCTCCATGACGGGACAGGAGAACACTGAAGCTTTCTTT.

A single count supports this clone. The gene calls are TRBV4-1 and TRBJ2-1; D perhaps matches TRBD2 (5 bases). Looked up from germline, CDR1 is MGHRA and CDR2 is YSYEKL. The CDR3 consists of 12 residues. The V and J ends lost 2 bases and 12 bases respectively, with 11 bases between them. The CDR3 sequence is CASSQPGRGQFF. The CDR3, as DNA: TGCGCCAGCAGCCAACCAGGACGGGGGCAGTTCTTC.

This clone was counted once. The rearrangement joins TRBV30 to TRBJ2-7; D unclear. Germline V gene data show CDR1 as GTSNPN and CDR2 as SVGIG (reference sequence). The CDR3 is 13 amino acids. Deletions cut 5 bases from V and 3 bases from J, with 14 bases between. The chain's CDR3 is CAWAPASYYEQYF. The CDR3 nucleotides read TGTGCCTGGGCCCCCGCCAGTTACTACGAGCAGTACTTC.

The chain is built from TRBV7-2 and TRBJ1-2; 7 positions match TRBD1. The V gene's germline CDR1 is SGHTA and CDR2 FQGNSA. The trim removed 1 base at V and 3 bases at J, leaving 2 bases unmatched. CDR3 length: 14 amino acids. CDR3 protein: CASSLGTGDYGYTF. The CDR3 bases are TGTGCCAGCAGCTTAGGAACAGGGGACTATGGCTACACCTTC.

The chain uses TRBV29-1 and TRBJ2-7; 10 positions match TRBD2. This CDR3 comprises 13 residues. V lost 7 bases to trimming and J lost 2 bases; unmatched junction nucleotides: 5. CDR1 SQVTM and CDR2 ANQGSEA come from the germline V gene. This CDR3 is CSGLLAGAYEQYF. DNA for the CDR3: TGCAGCGGGCTCCTAGCGGGAGCCTACGAGCAGTACTTC.

The rearrangement links TRBV19 to TRBJ1-1; 8 positions agree with TRBD1. The CDR3 has 16 residues. Per germline, CDR1 LNHDA and CDR2 SQIVND (reference sequence). The junction had 7 bases not matched to a gene; V was cut back by 4 bases and J by 0 bases. The CDR3 reads CASSTTGVLMNTEAFF. The CDR3 bases are TGTGCCAGTAGTACGACAGGGGTGTTGATGAACACTGAAGCTTTCTTT. Filled out from reference TRBV19 and TRBJ1-1, the complete variable domain reads DGGITQSPKYLFRKEGQNVTLSCEQNLNHDAMYWYRQDPGQGLRLIYYSQIVNDFQKGDIAEGYSVSREKKESFPLTVTSAQKNPTAFYLCASSTTGVLMNTEAFFGQGTRLTVV.

The chain combines TRBV19 with TRBJ2-7; 11 nucleotides align to TRBD2. The V and J ends lost 7 bases and 3 bases, in that order; junction bases with no gene match: 8. Germline V gene lookup returns CDR1 LNHDA and CDR2 SQIVND (reference sequence). The CDR3 has 15 amino acids. The CDR3 sequence is CASTDKTSGIYEQYF. In nucleotides, the CDR3 is TGTGCCAGTACCGATAAGACTAGCGGGATCTACGAGCAGTACTTC.

The chain uses TRBV6-6 and TRBJ2-3; D possibly corresponds to TRBD1 (6 bases). Germline CDR1 MNHNY, CDR2 SVGAGI (reference sequence). Trimming took off 2 bases at V and 4 bases at J, with 13 bases between the two ends. This CDR3 comprises 15 residues. Written as DNA, the CDR3 is TGTGCCAGCAGTTACCTTTCTGGGGGCGCAGATACGCAGTATTTT. Protein product: CASSYLSGGADTQYF.